This T cell receptor beta chain was identified in a study of blood T cell repertoires in COVID-19. V gave up 8 bases and J gave up 2 bases, with 9 bases separating them. Germline loops: CDR1 SNHLY, CDR2 FYNNEI. CDR3 length: 12 residues. Using immunoSEQ multiplex PCR, the repertoire was profiled, and TCRdb retains in-frame clones only, with some absent. Seen here are around 100,000 clones, roughly 80% observed once, and the top ten hold under 35%. The receptor's source is a man in his sixties or seventies with active or convalescent COVID-19. This sequence joins TRBV2 and TRBJ1-2, with D uncertain. Sequencing input: peripheral blood. The CDR3 spells CASRVSNYGYTF. The CDR3 region has the DNA TGTGCCAGCCGAGTCTCGAACTATGGCTACACCTTC. The full variable domain, its missing parts supplied by reference TRBV2 and TRBJ1-2, is EPEVTQTPSHQVTQMGQEVILRCVPISNHLYFYWYRQILGQKVEFLVSFYNNEISEKSEIFDDQFSVERPDGSNFTLKIRSTKLEDSAMYFCASRVSNYGYTFGSGTRLTVV.